This TCR beta chain was identified during a study of T cells in Graves' hyperthyroidism and ophthalmopathy. This clonotype was recorded at least ten times. Diagnoses used clinical symptoms, serum thyroxine and TRAb, thyroid ultrasound and orbital computed tomography. The V end was cut by 0 bases, the J end by 7 bases, with 9 bases between. Germline V gene data show CDR1 as KGHSH and CDR2 as LQKENI. The CDR3 covers 14 residues. Amplification yielded TCR beta CDR3 regions, with RNA transcripts as the source. Initially, a first-round RT-PCR of the TCR CDR3 employed the HTBI primer set. In TCRdb, the multiplex PCR reads were re-called with MiXCR into one record per CDR3 protein. The sample has almost 600,000 distinct CDR3 sequences; about 14% are singletons.

Source material: blood. The source of this sequence is a woman aged 25 to 45 with Graves' hyperthyroidism that later progressed to Graves' ophthalmopathy. The chain couples TRBV18 to TRBJ1-4; D unresolved. CDR3 in DNA: TGTGCCAGCTCACCACCCCAGCGGGGTGAAAAACTGTTTTTT. Protein product: CASSPPQRGEKLFF.